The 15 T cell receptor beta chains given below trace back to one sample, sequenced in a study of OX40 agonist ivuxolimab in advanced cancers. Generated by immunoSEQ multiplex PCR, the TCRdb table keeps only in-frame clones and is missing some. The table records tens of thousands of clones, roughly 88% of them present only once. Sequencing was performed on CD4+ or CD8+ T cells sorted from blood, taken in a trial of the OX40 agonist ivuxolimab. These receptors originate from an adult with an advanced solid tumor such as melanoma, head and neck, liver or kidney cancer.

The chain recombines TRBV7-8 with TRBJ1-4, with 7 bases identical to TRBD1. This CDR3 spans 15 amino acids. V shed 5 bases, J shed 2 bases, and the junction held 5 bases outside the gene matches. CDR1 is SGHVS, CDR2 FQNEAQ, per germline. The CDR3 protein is CASSAWTGTNEKLFF. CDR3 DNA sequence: TGTGCCAGCAGCGCCTGGACAGGCACTAATGAAAAACTGTTTTTT.

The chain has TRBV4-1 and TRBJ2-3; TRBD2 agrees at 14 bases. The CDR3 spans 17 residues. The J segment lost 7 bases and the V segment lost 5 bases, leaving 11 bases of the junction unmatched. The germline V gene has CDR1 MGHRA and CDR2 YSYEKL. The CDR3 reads CASSLGLAGEGLYTQYF. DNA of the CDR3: TGCGCCAGCAGCTTGGGACTAGCGGGAGAGGGTTTATATACGCAGTATTTT.

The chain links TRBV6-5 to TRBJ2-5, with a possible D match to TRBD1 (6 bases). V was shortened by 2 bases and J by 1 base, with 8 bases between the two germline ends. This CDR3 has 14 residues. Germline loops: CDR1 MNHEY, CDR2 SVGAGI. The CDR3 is CASSYQDSQETQYF. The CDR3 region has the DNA TGTGCCAGCAGTTACCAGGACAGCCAAGAGACCCAGTACTTC.

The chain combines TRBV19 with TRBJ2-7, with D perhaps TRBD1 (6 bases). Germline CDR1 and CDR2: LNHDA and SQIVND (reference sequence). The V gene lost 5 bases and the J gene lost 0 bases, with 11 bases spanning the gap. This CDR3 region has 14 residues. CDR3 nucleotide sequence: TGTGCCAGTAGTGAGACAGGTTTCTCCTACGAGCAGTACTTC. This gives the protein CASSETGFSYEQYF. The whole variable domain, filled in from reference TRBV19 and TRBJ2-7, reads DGGITQSPKYLFRKEGQNVTLSCEQNLNHDAMYWYRQDPGQGLRLIYYSQIVNDFQKGDIAEGYSVSREKKESFPLTVTSAQKNPTAFYLCASSETGFSYEQYFGPGTRLTVT.

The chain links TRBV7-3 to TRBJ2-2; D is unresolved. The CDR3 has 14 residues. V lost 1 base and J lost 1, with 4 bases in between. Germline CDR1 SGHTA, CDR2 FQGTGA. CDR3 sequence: CASSLNRNTGELFF. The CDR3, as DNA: TGTGCCAGCAGCTTAAACAGGAACACCGGGGAGCTGTTTTTT.

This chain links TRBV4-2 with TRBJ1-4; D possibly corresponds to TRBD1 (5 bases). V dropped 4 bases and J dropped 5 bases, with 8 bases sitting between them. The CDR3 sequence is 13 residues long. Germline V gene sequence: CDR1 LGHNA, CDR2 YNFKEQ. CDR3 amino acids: CASSPYRNEKLFF. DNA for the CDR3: TGTGCCAGCAGCCCCTACAGGAATGAAAAACTGTTTTTT.

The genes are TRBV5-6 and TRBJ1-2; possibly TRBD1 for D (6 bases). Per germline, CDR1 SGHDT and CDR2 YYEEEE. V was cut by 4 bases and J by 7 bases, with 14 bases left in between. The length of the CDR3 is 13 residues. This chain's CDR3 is CASSPGGASGYTF. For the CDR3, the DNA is TGTGCCAGCAGCCCGGGGGGGGCTAGTGGCTACACCTTC. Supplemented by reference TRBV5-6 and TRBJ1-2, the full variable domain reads DAGVTQSPTHLIKTRGQQVTLRCSPKSGHDTVSWYQQALGQGPQFIFQYYEEEERQRGNFPDRFSGHQFPNYSSELNVNALLLGDSALYLCASSPGGASGYTFGSGTRLTVV.

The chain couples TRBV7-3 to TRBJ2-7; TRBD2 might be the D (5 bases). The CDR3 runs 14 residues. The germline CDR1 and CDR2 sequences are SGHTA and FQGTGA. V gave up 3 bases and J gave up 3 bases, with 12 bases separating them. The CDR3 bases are TGTGCCAGCAGCTTGGCGGCGGGCAACTACGAGCAGTACTTC. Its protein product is CASSLAAGNYEQYF.

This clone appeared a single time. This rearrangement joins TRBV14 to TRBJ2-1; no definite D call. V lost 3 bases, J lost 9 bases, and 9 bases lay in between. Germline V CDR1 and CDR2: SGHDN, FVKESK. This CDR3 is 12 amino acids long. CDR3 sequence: CASSHGYGEQFF. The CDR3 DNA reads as TGTGCCAGCAGCCACGGGTACGGTGAGCAGTTCTTC.

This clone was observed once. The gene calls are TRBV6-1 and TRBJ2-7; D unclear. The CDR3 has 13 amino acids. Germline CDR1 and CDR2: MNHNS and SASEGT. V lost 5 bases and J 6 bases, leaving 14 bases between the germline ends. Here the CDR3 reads CASSSGAGLEQYF. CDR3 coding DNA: TGTGCCAGCAGTTCGGGCGCTGGGCTCGAGCAGTACTTC.

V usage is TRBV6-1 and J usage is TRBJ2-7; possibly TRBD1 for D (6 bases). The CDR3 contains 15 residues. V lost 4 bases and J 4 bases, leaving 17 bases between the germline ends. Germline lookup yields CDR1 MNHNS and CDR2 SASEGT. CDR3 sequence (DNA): TGTGCCAGCAGTGCCTACCCGGGACAACGGTACGAGCAGTACTTC. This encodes CASSAYPGQRYEQYF.

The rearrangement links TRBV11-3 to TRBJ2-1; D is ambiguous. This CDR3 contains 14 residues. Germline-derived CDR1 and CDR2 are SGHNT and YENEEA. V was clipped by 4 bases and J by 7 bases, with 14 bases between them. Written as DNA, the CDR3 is TGTGCCAGCAGCTCCCTCGACCCTTCGAATGAGCAGTTCTTC. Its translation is CASSSLDPSNEQFF.

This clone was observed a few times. CDR3 amino acids: CASSQNTEAFF. CDR3 DNA: TGTGCCAGTAGCCAGAACACTGAAGCTTTCTTT. The rearrangement links TRBV19 to TRBJ1-1; no reliable D call. This CDR3 comprises 11 residues. The germline gives CDR1 LNHDA, CDR2 SQIVND (reference sequence). Trimming pared 6 bases from V and 1 base from J, leaving 3 bases between.

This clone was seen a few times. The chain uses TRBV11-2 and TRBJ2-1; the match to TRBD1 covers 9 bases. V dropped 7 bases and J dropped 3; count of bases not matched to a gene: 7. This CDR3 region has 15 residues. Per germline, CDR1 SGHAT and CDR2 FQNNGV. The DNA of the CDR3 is TGTGCCAGCACCCCCGGGACAGGGATCTACAATGAGCAGTTCTTC. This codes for CASTPGTGIYNEQFF.

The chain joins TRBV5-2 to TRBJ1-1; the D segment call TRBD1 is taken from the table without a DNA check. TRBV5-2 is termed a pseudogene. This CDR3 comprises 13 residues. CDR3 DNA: TGTGCCAGCAGTACGATACACAGGGCCGAAGCTTTCTTT. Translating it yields CASSTIHRAEAFF.